This entry lists 25 T cell receptor beta chains sequenced from one sample in a study of PD-1 blockade in classical Hodgkin lymphoma. Sequencing was performed with immunoSEQ multiplex PCR; in TCRdb, only in-frame clones are kept and a portion is missing. The data show around 20,000 clones, around 73% seen once. Each of the patients experienced relapse following autologous stem cell transplantation, and their brentuximab vedotin exposure differed. The starting material was peripheral blood mononuclear cells (PBMCs), obtained before the second cycle of nivolumab. These receptors all stem from a human donor with classical Hodgkin lymphoma.

This chain joins TRBV4-3 and TRBJ2-7; D perhaps matches TRBD1 (5 bases). The CDR3 has 15 residues. V gave up 0 bases and J gave up 2 bases, with 11 bases separating them. Germline V gene lookup returns CDR1 LGHNA and CDR2 YSLEER. CDR3 DNA sequence: TGCGCCAGCAGCCAAGATAACAGGACCCCCTACGAGCAGTACTTC. As protein: CASSQDNRTPYEQYF.

This chain links TRBV4-1 with TRBJ1-1; the D is unclear. Trimming shortened V by 1 base and J by 5 bases, and 5 bases separated the two germline ends. Germline lookup yields CDR1 MGHRA and CDR2 YSYEKL. There are 12 residues in the CDR3. The CDR3: CASSQGRTEAFF. The CDR3 coding sequence is TGCGCCAGCAGCCAAGGTAGAACTGAAGCTTTCTTT.

This clone came up a few times. V is TRBV5-1 and J is TRBJ2-2, with unresolved D. The V gene's germline CDR1 is SGHRS and CDR2 YFSETQ. The length of the CDR3 is 17 residues. Trimming cost V 4 bases and J 1 base, with 17 bases left between them. CDR3 residues: CASSPILRTVNTGELFF. DNA for the CDR3: TGCGCCAGCAGCCCTATCTTGCGGACGGTGAACACCGGGGAGCTGTTTTTT.

V and J are TRBV2 and TRBJ1-5; 7 bases map to TRBD1. The germline V gene has CDR1 SNHLY and CDR2 FYNNEI. Unmatched junction bases numbered 6, after V lost 4 bases and J lost 0 bases. The CDR3 totals 16 residues. As DNA, the CDR3 is TGTGCCAGCAGTGCGGACAGGACCCTTAGCAATCAGCCCCAGCATTTT. Its translation is CASSADRTLSNQPQHF.

The chain has TRBV7-6 and TRBJ2-3; 14 bases map to TRBD2. CDR1 is SGHVS and CDR2 is FNYEAQ in the germline V gene. With 4 bases clipped from V and 4 bases from J, the junction kept 4 bases outside the gene matches. This CDR3 is 16 amino acids long. The CDR3 spells CASSWGLAGESDTQYF. In DNA form, the CDR3 reads TGTGCCAGCAGCTGGGGACTAGCGGGAGAGTCAGATACGCAGTATTTT.

This sequence joins TRBV10-3 and TRBJ2-3, with D perhaps matching TRBD2 (6 bases). V lost 3 bases and J 5 bases, leaving 9 bases between the germline ends. The CDR3 extends over 13 amino acids. From germline, CDR1 is ENHRY and CDR2 SYGVKD. The CDR3 coding sequence is TGTGCCATCAGTGATACTAGCTTAGATACGCAGTATTTT. Encoded protein: CAISDTSLDTQYF.

The rearrangement links TRBV21-1 to TRBJ2-5. TRBV21-1 is described as a pseudogene. The CDR3 is 16 residues long. CDR3 loop: CASSCPRARLLETQYF. In nucleotides, the CDR3 is TGTGCCAGCAGCTGTCCTAGGGCCCGTTTGCTTGAGACCCAGTACTTC.

The chain carries TRBV6-5 and TRBJ2-7; 13 bases agree with TRBD2. J gave up 4 bases and V 6 bases, and 6 bases lay outside the gene matches. Germline values: CDR1 MNHEY, CDR2 SVGAGI. The CDR3 runs 15 residues. CDR3 coding DNA: TGTGCCAGCAGGCCAAGGACTAGCGGGAGTTACGAGCAGTACTTC. It yields the protein CASRPRTSGSYEQYF.

The chain employs TRBV9 and TRBJ1-1; 7 bases match TRBD1. CDR3 size: 14 residues. CDR1 and CDR2 from the germline V gene are SGDLS and YYNGEE. The ends lost 4 bases at V and 5 bases at J; junction bases unmatched: 8. CDR3 sequence reads: CASSKKGARTEAFF. In DNA, the CDR3 is TGTGCCAGCAGCAAGAAGGGGGCGCGGACTGAAGCTTTCTTT. Together with reference TRBV9 and TRBJ1-1, the CDR3 gives the full variable domain: DSGVTQTPKHLITATGQRVTLRCSPRSGDLSVYWYQQSLDQGLQFLIQYYNGEERAKGNILERFSAQQFPDLHSELNLSSLELGDSALYFCASSKKGARTEAFFGQGTRLTVV.

V and J are TRBV30 and TRBJ1-1, with 7 positions matching TRBD1. The CDR3 is made up of 17 amino acids. Germline trimming cut 8 bases from V and 3 bases from J; bases unmatched to any gene: 21. The germline gives CDR1 GTSNPN, CDR2 SVGIG (reference sequence). CDR3 in DNA: TGTGCCCCCCGTAAGGGGGCGAGTTTTTGCCGGGACACTGAAGCTTTCTTT. Translated, it gives CAPRKGASFCRDTEAFF.

The chain recombines TRBV5-1 with TRBJ2-1; D is possibly TRBD1 (6 bases). From germline, CDR1 is SGHRS and CDR2 YFSETQ. CDR3 length: 16 amino acids. Trimming removed 1 base at V and 4 bases at J, with 15 bases between. The CDR3 sequence is CASSLRSRTGYNEQFF. CDR3 nucleotides: TGCGCCAGCAGCTTGAGGTCCAGAACAGGGTACAATGAGCAGTTCTTC.

By sample share, this clone is medium-sized (0.01 to 0.1%). The V and J genes are TRBV6-1 and TRBJ1-4; no clear D gene. V dropped 7 bases and J dropped 6 bases, with 12 bases sitting between them. This CDR3 region has 13 residues. The V gene's germline CDR1 is MNHNS and CDR2 SASEGT. The CDR3 reads CASIQDYDEKLFF. In nucleotides, the CDR3 is TGTGCCAGCATTCAGGACTATGATGAAAAACTGTTTTTT.

This clone was observed a single time. The CDR3 DNA reads TGTGCCAGTAAATCTAGCGGGAACACCGGGGAGCTGTTTTTT. This codes for CASKSSGNTGELFF. The genes are TRBV19 and TRBJ2-2; 7 bases are shared with TRBD2. The CDR3 has 14 amino acids. Germline loops: CDR1 LNHDA, CDR2 SQIVND (reference sequence). Germline trimming cut 7 bases from V and 1 base from J; bases unmatched to any gene: 3.

Judged by abundance, this clone is medium-sized. The chain combines TRBV7-9 with TRBJ1-5, with unresolved D. Germline assignment: CDR1 SEHNR and CDR2 FQNEAQ (reference sequence). With 5 bases removed from V and 7 bases from J, the gap between germline ends came to 9 bases. The CDR3 runs to 12 residues. CDR3 nucleotide sequence: TGTGCCAGCAGCCGGGAGGGACAGCCCCAGCATTTT. Protein sequence: CASSREGQPQHF. Using reference TRBV7-9 and TRBJ1-5 for the parts outside the CDR3, the full variable domain is DTGVSQNPRHKITKRGQNVTFRCDPISEHNRLYWYRQTLGQGPEFLTYFQNEAQLEKSRLLSDRFSAERPKGSFSTLEIQRTEQGDSAMYLCASSREGQPQHFGDGTRLSIL.

The chain joins TRBV27 to TRBJ2-5; TRBD2 matches at 7 bases. Per the germline V gene, CDR1 is MNHEY and CDR2 is SMNVEV (reference sequence). J was trimmed by 4 bases and V by 7 bases; bases with no gene match: 15. The CDR3 is made up of 16 amino acids. CDR3 nucleotides: TGTGCCAGCATGAGGGTTTCAGCGGGATTCGGAGAGACCCAGTACTTC. It encodes CASMRVSAGFGETQYF.

This clone has just a few counts. The V call is TRBV5-6, the J call TRBJ1-5; D is undetermined. V dropped 4 bases and J dropped 2 bases, with 13 bases sitting between them. Germline loops: CDR1 SGHDT, CDR2 YYEEEE. There are 15 residues in the CDR3. The CDR3 spells CASSLREWGNQPQHF. The CDR3 bases are TGTGCCAGCAGCCTCCGAGAATGGGGCAATCAGCCCCAGCATTTT.

The V and J genes are TRBV11-2 and TRBJ1-1, with 8 positions matching TRBD1. The J segment lost 5 bases and the V segment lost 8 bases, leaving 7 bases of the junction unmatched. Germline CDR1 SGHAT, CDR2 FQNNGV. This CDR3 is built from 13 residues. Here the CDR3 reads CASSGGVVTEAFF. CDR3 nucleotide sequence: TGTGCCAGCTCAGGGGGCGTAGTTACTGAAGCTTTCTTT.

The rearrangement links TRBV5-1 to TRBJ2-3; 10 bases align to TRBD2. The CDR3 sequence is 17 residues long. Losses at the gene ends were 0 bases for V and 6 bases for J; bases not matched to a gene: 10. CDR1 and CDR2 from the germline V gene are SGHRS and YFSETQ. The CDR3 region is CASSLVSSGGAGDTQYF. The CDR3 DNA reads as TGCGCCAGCAGCTTGGTATCTAGCGGGGGAGCTGGGGATACGCAGTATTTT.

This chain joins TRBV2 and TRBJ1-2; D unresolved. Per the germline V gene, CDR1 is SNHLY and CDR2 is FYNNEI. The CDR3 length is 13 residues. Deletions cut 5 bases from V and 4 bases from J, with 11 bases between. This chain's CDR3 is CASSPQVGYGYTF. The CDR3 coding sequence is TGTGCCAGCAGTCCCCAGGTGGGCTATGGCTACACCTTC.

The chain uses TRBV27 and TRBJ2-4; D gene uncertain. The CDR3 runs 13 residues. The V and J ends lost 11 bases and 0 bases respectively, with 11 bases between them. Germline V gene data show CDR1 as MNHEY and CDR2 as SMNVEV (reference sequence). In DNA, the CDR3 is TGTGCCGGCACAAACTTAGCCAAAAACATTCAGTACTTC. The encoded protein is CAGTNLAKNIQYF.

A few counts support this clone. The rearrangement uses TRBV18 and TRBJ2-7; D not certain. V lost 3 bases and J 6 bases, leaving 9 bases between the germline ends. This CDR3 has 12 residues. Germline lookup yields CDR1 KGHSH and CDR2 LQKENI. The CDR3 spells CASSPRYGEQYF. The CDR3 DNA sequence: TGTGCCAGCTCACCCCGGTACGGCGAGCAGTACTTC. The whole variable domain, remainder taken from reference TRBV18 and TRBJ2-7, is NAGVMQNPRHLVRRRGQEARLRCSPMKGHSHVYWYRQLPEEGLKFMVYLQKENIIDESGMPKERFSAEFPKEGPSILRIQQVVRGDSAAYFCASSPRYGEQYFGPGTRLTVT.

The chain combines TRBV6-1 with TRBJ1-3; 7 nucleotides line up with TRBD1. The germline V gene has CDR1 MNHNS and CDR2 SASEGT. This CDR3 is 15 amino acids long. The trim removed 8 bases at V and 0 bases at J, leaving 7 bases unmatched. The DNA for the CDR3 is TGTGCCAGCGATCGACAGGGCACCTCTGGAAACACCATATATTTT. Protein product: CASDRQGTSGNTIYF.

This clone showed up just a few times. The chain has TRBV27 and TRBJ2-1; 8 bases agree with TRBD2. The CDR3 is made up of 15 amino acids. V trimming: 0 bases; J trimming: 3 bases; junction bases outside the gene matches: 1. Germline V gene lookup returns CDR1 MNHEY and CDR2 SMNVEV (reference sequence). The CDR3 coding sequence is TGTGCCAGCAGTTTATCAACTAGCGGCTACAATGAGCAGTTCTTC. Its translation: CASSLSTSGYNEQFF.

The chain carries TRBV21-1 and TRBJ1-4. TRBV21-1 is assigned pseudogene status. The CDR3 has 15 amino acids. CDR3 amino acids: CASSKASVLGEKLFF. CDR3 DNA sequence: TGTGCCAGCAGCAAAGCAAGTGTGTTGGGAGAAAAACTGTTTTTT.

The gene calls are TRBV11-2 and TRBJ2-1; a weak D match, TRBD2 (5 bases). Germline V gene data show CDR1 as SGHAT and CDR2 as FQNNGV. The CDR3 consists of 15 residues. Trimming removed 5 bases from V and 6 bases from J, with 17 bases in between. CDR3 residues: CASSPRTPATNEQFF. The CDR3 DNA is TGTGCCAGCAGCCCTCGGACTCCCGCGACCAATGAGCAGTTCTTC.